This TCR beta chain was captured by sequencing in a study of blood T cell repertoires in COVID-19. For the study at large: PBMCs, B-cell-depleted T cells, or T cells were the source of the cDNA or gDNA that made up the material.

The CDR3 runs 14 residues. The V and J ends lost 0 bases and 0 bases respectively, with 5 bases between them. CDR1 is LNHNV and CDR2 is YYDKDF in the germline V gene (reference sequence). Original processing notes: Amplifying reference gene primers gave estimates of nucleated cell counts. The data were produced by immunoSEQ multiplex PCR, yet TCRdb's version contains in-frame clones alone and is incomplete. D and trimming were read from the DNA, whereas the V and J calls and clone size are those reported in that table. The data contain approximately 230,000 clones, 87% of them singletons. The source is a man aged 18-30 years with active or convalescent COVID-19. V usage is TRBV15 and J usage is TRBJ1-1; D unclear. The specimen sequenced was peripheral blood. As DNA, the CDR3 is TGTGCCACCAGCAGAGATCGGGTGAACACTGAAGCTTTCTTT. Its protein is CATSRDRVNTEAFF.